The sample holds a few counts of the clone carrying this TCR beta chain. This entry comes from a study of blood T cell repertoires in COVID-19. Turning to the study itself: Samples of COVID-19 (acute and convalescent) were obtained from the United States, Italy and Spain. In each case, the material was cDNA or gDNA derived from T cells, B-cell-depleted T cells, or PBMCs.

As handled by the study authors: Nucleated cell number was recorded as an estimate derived from reference gene primer amplification. Sequencing used immunoSEQ multiplex PCR; TCRdb keeps in-frame clones, though not all of them. V and J calls plus clone size are reproduced from that table; the DNA served to infer D and trimming. The table has 150,000 to 200,000 clones, roughly 86% seen once; the top ten hold 5.5% to 7%. V was pared by 5 bases and J by 0 bases, with 14 bases between. Germline-derived CDR1 and CDR2 are LNHDA and SQIVND (reference sequence). The CDR3 has 15 residues. Sequencing input: peripheral blood. The TCR was taken from a man aged 50 or older with active or convalescent COVID-19. The chain joins TRBV19 to TRBJ2-7, with D possibly being TRBD1 (6 bases). The CDR3 region is CASSLRDRSSYEQYF. The CDR3 bases are TGTGCCAGTAGTTTGCGTGACAGGAGCTCCTACGAGCAGTACTTC.